This passage covers 13 T cell receptor beta chains from one sample sequenced in a study of CD8+CD57+ T cells in acquired aplastic anemia (dated by TCRdb to 2016 to 2019). Patients chosen for sequencing had shown expansion of CD8+CD57+ cells by flow cytometry. The listed sequencing device is Illumina HiSeq 2000. Genomic DNA was used as template for profiling of TCR beta VDJ combinations and CDR3 sequences. TCRdb trimmed public reads at Q25 via fastp, called clones via MiXCR and kept in-frame beta chains. Rows with one shared CDR3 protein collapse into an entry with the most common genes and DNA. A total of about 160,000 distinct CDR3 sequences appear in this sample, about 64% of them only once. The ten largest clones take up around 45% of the sample. The sample was sorted CD4+, CD8+, or CD8+CD57+ T cells (not recorded which) from PBMCs. These receptors were taken from a human donor with aplastic anemia.

This sequence joins TRBV10-3 and TRBJ1-2; 7 positions match TRBD1. The CDR3 is 14 residues long. Germline V gene lookup returns CDR1 ENHRY and CDR2 SYGVKD. Trimming at V came to 0 bases and at J to 2 bases, leaving 0 bases not matched to a gene. The CDR3 nucleotides read TGTGCCATCAGTGAGTCGACAGGGAACTATGGCTACACCTTC. Amino acids: CAISESTGNYGYTF.

In regard to this clonotype: A much larger clone differs by one base, so this may be a read error. The chain carries TRBV9 and TRBJ2-3, with 9 bases matching TRBD2. With 2 bases clipped from V and 2 bases from J, the junction kept 15 bases outside the gene matches. Germline loops: CDR1 SGDLS, CDR2 YYNGEE. There are 19 residues in the CDR3. CDR3 coding DNA: TGTGCCAGCAGCGTCCACGCCGGGACTGGCGGGGGGGACACAGATACGCAGTATTTT. As protein: CASSVHAGTGGGDTDTQYF.

V gene TRBV7-2 combines with J gene TRBJ2-5; the D gene could be TRBD1 or TRBD2 (6 bases each). Per the germline V gene, CDR1 is SGHTA and CDR2 is FQGNSA. The CDR3 consists of 15 residues. Trimming pared 3 bases from V and 0 bases from J, leaving 11 bases between. The CDR3 spells CASSFWGADQETQYF. CDR3 DNA sequence: TGTGCCAGCAGCTTCTGGGGGGCGGACCAAGAGACCCAGTACTTC.

This chain connects TRBV7-9 to TRBJ1-1; maybe TRBD1 (5 bases). Germline V gene lookup returns CDR1 SEHNR and CDR2 FQNEAQ (reference sequence). The ends were cut back, 1 base at V and 10 bases at J, with 10 bases in the middle. The CDR3 extends over 12 amino acids. Written as DNA, the CDR3 is TGTGCCAGCAGCTTAGGGGGGGAAGGAGCTTTCTTT. This codes for CASSLGGEGAFF.

The rearrangement links TRBV20-1 to TRBJ2-1; 7 bases are shared with TRBD2. Germline-derived CDR1 and CDR2 are DFQATT and SNEGSKA (reference sequence). This CDR3 is built from 12 residues. V trimming: 5 bases; J trimming: 6 bases; junction bases outside the gene matches: 4. The DNA of the CDR3 is TGCAGTGCTGGGGACTACGCCAATGAGCAGTTCTTC. Its protein is CSAGDYANEQFF.

The chain links TRBV20-1 to TRBJ1-2; D not resolved. Trimming took 6 bases from V and 4 from J, leaving 9 bases between them. Germline lookup yields CDR1 DFQATT and CDR2 SNEGSKA (reference sequence). There are 11 residues in the CDR3. The CDR3 loop reads CSAPTAYGYTF. For the CDR3, the DNA is TGCAGTGCCCCGACGGCCTATGGCTACACCTTC.

The V call is TRBV9, the J call TRBJ2-3; possibly TRBD1 or TRBD2 for D (5 bases each). Trimming pared 6 bases from V and 8 bases from J, leaving 13 bases between. Germline CDR1 reads SGDLS; CDR2 reads YYNGEE. CDR3 length equals 12 residues. CDR3 sequence: CASNNPGRTQYF. CDR3 bases: TGTGCCAGCAACAACCCGGGGCGTACGCAGTATTTT. Combining the CDR3 with reference TRBV9 and TRBJ2-3 gives the whole variable domain DSGVTQTPKHLITATGQRVTLRCSPRSGDLSVYWYQQSLDQGLQFLIQYYNGEERAKGNILERFSAQQFPDLHSELNLSSLELGDSALYFCASNNPGRTQYFGPGTRLTVL.

In this sample, this clonotype turned up a few times. V gene TRBV7-3 combines with J gene TRBJ2-7; perhaps D is TRBD1 or TRBD2 (6 bases each). CDR1 is SGHTA and CDR2 is FQGTGA in the germline V gene. CDR3 length: 15 amino acids. V was cut by 2 bases and J by 0 bases, with 11 bases left in between. Written as DNA, the CDR3 is TGTGCCAGCAGCTTACTCCCGGGGGCCTCCTACGAGCAGTACTTC. Translating it yields CASSLLPGASYEQYF. Full variable domain (rest looked up from reference TRBV7-3 and TRBJ2-7): GAGVSQTPSNKVTEKGKYVELRCDPISGHTALYWYRQSLGQGPEFLIYFQGTGAADDSGLPNDRFFAVRPEGSVSTLKIQRTERGDSAVYLCASSLLPGASYEQYFGPGTRLTVT.

This clonotype was recorded a few times. V and J are TRBV11-2 and TRBJ1-2; D gene uncertain. CDR3 size: 14 residues. The V and J ends lost 5 bases and 4 bases respectively, with 14 bases between them. The V gene's germline CDR1 is SGHAT and CDR2 FQNNGV. The CDR3 reads CASSPQQRGYGYTF. CDR3 DNA sequence: TGTGCCAGCAGCCCCCAACAGCGTGGCTATGGCTACACCTTC.

The chain links TRBV7-9 to TRBJ2-7; 7 nucleotides align to TRBD1. The CDR3 totals 14 residues. The V gene's germline CDR1 is SEHNR and CDR2 FQNEAQ (reference sequence). Trimming cost V 5 bases and J 5 bases; bases outside gene matches: 9. CDR3 bases: TGTGCCAGCAGCCTACGGGACAGTGAAGACGAGCAGTACTTC. Translated: CASSLRDSEDEQYF.

The V and J genes are TRBV7-9 and TRBJ2-6, with D unresolved. Germline loops: CDR1 SEHNR, CDR2 FQNEAQ (reference sequence). CDR3 length equals 14 residues. Trimming cost V 4 bases and J 4 bases, with 8 bases left between them. As DNA, the CDR3 is TGTGCCAGCAGCTCCCTTAGCGGGGCCAACGTCCTGACTTTC. Protein: CASSSLSGANVLTF.

This clonotype was observed once. The chain has TRBV7-2 and TRBJ2-7; D tentatively reads TRBD1 or TRBD2 (5 bases each). Germline V gene data show CDR1 as SGHTA and CDR2 as FQGNSA. The CDR3 length is 14 residues. V lost 7 bases and J lost 2, with 15 bases in between. The chain's CDR3 is CASTLDTGPYEQYF. Here the CDR3 DNA reads TGTGCCAGCACCTTGGACACGGGACCCTACGAGCAGTACTTC.

The V and J genes are TRBV5-1 and TRBJ1-1; D is ambiguous. Germline CDR1 is SGHRS and CDR2 is YFSETQ. There are 12 residues in the CDR3. With 1 base removed from V and 11 bases from J, the gap between germline ends came to 12 bases. The CDR3 is CASSLFPPGAFF. As DNA, the CDR3 is TGCGCCAGCAGCTTGTTCCCTCCGGGCGCTTTCTTT.